The clone carrying this T cell receptor beta chain was seen a few times. Its target is not known. These data originate in a study of CD8+ T cells in alopecia areata. Study details: Treatment of the treated patients consisted of oral tofacitinib, 5 to 10 mg twice daily. Using the percentage of affected scalp area, treated patients' severity was scored.

Overall study findings and caveats: Elevated clonality characterized lesional scalp relative to normal scalp, particularly in alopecia totalis/universalis.

Trimming took off 5 bases at V and 3 bases at J, with 10 bases between the two ends. This CDR3 is built from 13 residues. The germline V gene encodes CDR1 LNHDA and CDR2 SQIVND (reference sequence). cDNA serving as the sequencing template came from extracted, reverse transcribed RNA. Sequencing was performed with immunoSEQ multiplex PCR; in TCRdb, only in-frame clones are kept and a portion is missing. The top ten hold 16% of the sample, which has some 170,000 clones, 50% to 75% seen once. Treatment in this sample: oral pan-JAK inhibitor, 5-10 mg twice daily. Punch biopsies of lesional scalp, plus peripheral blood, were taken from alopecia areata patients.

The specimen comprised CD4+ T cells sorted from blood, sampled at approximately week 55, from a patient treated with tofacitinib. The receptor's source is a human donor with alopecia areata. The chain has TRBV19 and TRBJ2-5; TRBD1 might be the D (5 bases). The CDR3 coding sequence is TGTGCCAGTAGTCCGACAGACAAAGAGACCCAGTACTTC. It is translated as CASSPTDKETQYF.